Below, 26 T cell receptor beta chains from the same sample are listed, as sequenced in a study of identical twins. From the 5' RACE reads, TCRdb called clonotypes with MiXCR, one entry per CDR3 protein. The sample holds 1.5 million to 2 million distinct CDR3 sequences, under 35% seen once. Sequenced material: cord blood. The origin of the receptors is a newborn girl in good health.

CDR3 in DNA: TGTGCCATCAGTGAGTCTGTAGTGGGACAGGGAGGCTACGAGCAGTACTTC. Its protein product is CAISESVVGQGGYEQYF. The rearrangement links TRBV10-3 to TRBJ2-7; 9 bases are a match to TRBD1. This CDR3 has 17 amino acids. Germline CDR1 is ENHRY and CDR2 is SYGVKD. The trim removed 0 bases at V and 3 bases at J, leaving 9 bases unmatched.

This clonotype has a handful of counts. The chain recombines TRBV6-4 with TRBJ2-3, with 9 nucleotides matching TRBD2. V was pared by 4 bases and J by 3 bases, with 17 bases of the junction left unmatched. The length of the CDR3 is 19 residues. Germline CDR1 MRHNA, CDR2 SNTAGT. CDR3 in DNA: TGTGCCAGCAGTGGAAGGATTGGGTTAGCGGGAGAGGGTACAGATACGCAGTATTTT. It specifies CASSGRIGLAGEGTDTQYF.

This clonotype showed up many times. V is TRBV29-1 and J is TRBJ2-7; TRBD1 is a possible D gene (6 bases). This CDR3 comprises 14 residues. Trimming left V 5 bases short and J 3 bases short, with 17 bases between. Germline V gene lookup returns CDR1 SQVTM and CDR2 ANQGSEA. CDR3 sequence: CSVLFPGQSYEQYF. CDR3 nucleotides: TGCAGCGTTCTTTTCCCGGGACAAAGCTACGAGCAGTACTTC.

This clonotype was recorded at least ten times. This chain links TRBV29-1 with TRBJ1-2, with 9 bases fitting TRBD1. This CDR3 region has 12 residues. J lost 6 bases, V lost 4 bases, and 3 bases had no gene match. Germline V lookup: CDR1 SQVTM, CDR2 ANQGSEA. The CDR3 is CSVGGTGHGYTF. In DNA form, the CDR3 reads TGCAGCGTTGGTGGGACAGGGCATGGCTACACCTTC.

The V and J genes are TRBV28 and TRBJ2-7; 9 bases align to TRBD2. The J segment lost 2 bases and the V segment lost 4 bases, leaving 6 bases of the junction unmatched. Germline V gene data show CDR1 as MDHEN and CDR2 as SYDVKM. The CDR3 has 15 residues. CDR3 region: CASSSRLADTYEQYF. The CDR3 DNA sequence: TGTGCCAGCAGTTCCCGACTAGCGGATACCTACGAGCAGTACTTC.

The V call is TRBV20-1, the J call TRBJ1-1, with unresolved D. Trimming left V 2 bases short and J 1 base short, with 11 bases between. Germline V gives CDR1 DFQATT, CDR2 SNEGSKA (reference sequence). CDR3 length: 14 residues. CDR3: CSARSVAPNTEAFF. The DNA for the CDR3 is TGCAGTGCTAGATCGGTAGCGCCGAACACTGAAGCTTTCTTT.

This clonotype was counted once. This rearrangement joins TRBV5-1 to TRBJ2-2, with D maybe TRBD2 (5 bases). The V gene's germline CDR1 is SGHRS and CDR2 YFSETQ. Deletions cut 2 bases from V and 0 bases from J, with 8 bases between. This CDR3 has 15 residues. The CDR3 protein is CASSFERPNTGELFF. The CDR3 DNA reads as TGCGCCAGCAGCTTTGAGCGGCCGAACACCGGGGAGCTGTTTTTT.

J is TRBJ2-5 and V is TRBV5-1; weak D call: TRBD2 (5 bases). This CDR3 has 16 residues. Germline CDR1 reads SGHRS; CDR2 reads YFSETQ. V was clipped by 0 bases and J by 5 bases, with 17 bases between them. In DNA, the CDR3 is TGCGCCAGCAGCTTGGTAACCGGGATAATGGGGGAGACCCAGTACTTC. Translating gives CASSLVTGIMGETQYF.

The genes are TRBV25-1 and TRBJ2-3, with unresolved D. This CDR3 region has 13 residues. Trimming stripped 3 bases from V and 9 bases from J, with 13 bases between. The germline gives CDR1 MGHDK, CDR2 SYGVNS. As DNA, the CDR3 is TGTGCCAGCAGTGACCACACAGACGGAACGCAGTATTTT. Its translation: CASSDHTDGTQYF.

This clonotype was picked up a small number of times. This chain uses TRBV29-1 with TRBJ1-1; 8 bases agree with TRBD1. The CDR3 spans 14 residues. Germline CDR1 SQVTM, CDR2 ANQGSEA. V lost 5 bases and J lost 5; bases outside the gene matches: 10. The CDR3 DNA is TGCAGCGTTAGGACCGGGACAGGCGTGACTGAAGCTTTCTTT. Amino acid sequence: CSVRTGTGVTEAFF. Full variable domain (outside the CDR3, taken from reference TRBV29-1 and TRBJ1-1): SAVISQKPSRDICQRGTSLTIQCQVDSQVTMMFWYRQQPGQSLTLIATANQGSEATYESGFVIDKFPISRPNLTFSTLTVSNMSPEDSSIYLCSVRTGTGVTEAFFGQGTRLTVV.

The chain is built from TRBV5-1 and TRBJ1-2; the match to TRBD1 covers 10 bases. V was pared by 7 bases and J by 8 bases, with 8 bases of the junction left unmatched. Per the germline V gene, CDR1 is SGHRS and CDR2 is YFSETQ. This CDR3 is built from 13 residues. This CDR3 is CASWETGGLGYTF. The DNA for the CDR3 is TGCGCCAGCTGGGAGACAGGGGGCTTAGGCTACACCTTC.

A few counts support this clonotype. The chain couples TRBV4-2 to TRBJ2-3, with TRBD2 identical over 11 bases. This CDR3 region has 16 residues. V shed 1 base and J 4 bases; nucleotides not matched to a gene: 4. Germline values: CDR1 LGHNA, CDR2 YNFKEQ. CDR3 loop: CASSQGLAGGSDTQYF. CDR3 nucleotide sequence: TGTGCCAGCAGCCAAGGGCTAGCGGGGGGCTCAGATACGCAGTATTTT.

The genes are TRBV20-1 and TRBJ2-5; D gene unclear. V was cut by 4 bases and J by 5 bases, with 8 bases left in between. The CDR3 extends over 11 amino acids. Germline assignment: CDR1 DFQATT and CDR2 SNEGSKA (reference sequence). The CDR3 sequence is CSAIPRETQYF. The CDR3 DNA sequence: TGCAGTGCTATCCCGAGGGAGACCCAGTACTTC.

This chain joins TRBV9 and TRBJ2-3, with 9 bases fitting TRBD1. CDR1 SGDLS and CDR2 YYNGEE come from the germline V gene. The CDR3 length is 17 residues. The V segment lost 5 bases and the J segment 0 bases; nucleotides outside the gene matches: 10. CDR3 DNA: TGTGCCAGCAGTGGTTTACACAGGGGGCTGAGCACAGATACGCAGTATTTT. Protein product: CASSGLHRGLSTDTQYF.

This clonotype was seen a few times. The chain employs TRBV20-1 and TRBJ1-2; D is uncertain. CDR1 and CDR2 from the germline V gene are DFQATT and SNEGSKA (reference sequence). The V end was cut by 2 bases, the J end by 4 bases, with 11 bases between. The CDR3 sequence is 13 residues long. The CDR3 loop is CSARPHNSYGYTF. The CDR3 DNA reads TGCAGTGCTAGACCCCACAACTCCTATGGCTACACCTTC.

This clonotype showed up just a few times. The CDR3 spells CSAREGIGRGDNEQFF. In nucleotides, the CDR3 is TGCAGTGCTAGAGAGGGGATCGGCCGGGGCGACAATGAGCAGTTCTTC. The chain has TRBV20-1 and TRBJ2-1, with D perhaps given as TRBD1 or TRBD2 (5 bases each). This CDR3 has 16 amino acids. Trimming took 0 bases from V and 5 from J, leaving 17 bases between them. Germline CDR1 and CDR2: DFQATT and SNEGSKA (reference sequence).

The sample holds a few counts of this clonotype. The chain couples TRBV7-6 to TRBJ2-3; possible D gene TRBD2, 6 bases. V was pared by 1 base and J by 8 bases, with 19 bases between. This CDR3 is 16 amino acids long. CDR1 is SGHVS, CDR2 FNYEAQ, per germline. The CDR3 loop reads CASSLGSGPAMGTQYF. The CDR3 DNA reads as TGTGCCAGCAGCTTAGGTAGCGGCCCCGCGATGGGTACGCAGTATTTT.

In nucleotides, the CDR3 is TGCAGTGCTAGAGATGTGGGTGCGTCCCACTATGGCTACACCTTC. Residues: CSARDVGASHYGYTF. The chain recombines TRBV20-1 with TRBJ1-2; D is undetermined. The ends were cut back, 0 bases at V and 3 bases at J, with 14 bases in the middle. The germline V gene has CDR1 DFQATT and CDR2 SNEGSKA (reference sequence). The CDR3 sequence is 15 residues long.

The V call is TRBV7-2, the J call TRBJ2-3; the D is unclear. V lost 0 bases, J lost 3 bases, and 7 bases lay in between. Germline lookup yields CDR1 SGHTA and CDR2 FQGNSA. This CDR3 has 14 residues. CDR3 sequence: CASSLALQTDTQYF. In nucleotides, the CDR3 is TGTGCCAGCAGCTTAGCCTTGCAGACAGATACGCAGTATTTT.

Note on this clonotype: Compared with germline, one end of the junction differs, possibly owing to a read error. V and J are TRBV7-9 and TRBJ2-1; TRBD1 is a possible D gene (6 bases). The CDR3 consists of 14 residues. Per the germline V gene, CDR1 is SEHNR and CDR2 is FQNEAQ (reference sequence). This chain's CDR3 is CAGSFRDTYNEQFF. CDR3 nucleotides: TGTGCCGGCAGCTTTAGGGACACTTACAATGAGCAGTTCTTC. Full variable domain (remainder filled in from reference TRBV7-9 and TRBJ2-1): DTGVSQNPRHKITKRGQNVTFRCDPISEHNRLYWYRQTLGQGPEFLTYFQNEAQLEKSRLLSDRFSAERPKGSFSTLEIQRTEQGDSAMYLCAGSFRDTYNEQFFGPGTRLTVL.

This clonotype has only a few counts. The chain joins TRBV3-1 to TRBJ1-2; D remains unclear. V dropped 2 bases and J dropped 2 bases, with 6 bases sitting between them. The V gene's germline CDR1 is LGHDT and CDR2 YNNKEL (reference sequence). The length of the CDR3 is 13 residues. The DNA of the CDR3 is TGTGCCAGCAGCCAAAGGTCAAACTATGGCTACACCTTC. Its translation: CASSQRSNYGYTF.

The rearrangement joins TRBV19 to TRBJ2-3; D unresolved. V lost 2 bases and J 6 bases, leaving 9 bases between the germline ends. Germline V lookup: CDR1 LNHDA, CDR2 SQIVND (reference sequence). This CDR3 spans 13 amino acids. This CDR3 is CASSINPGDTQYF. As DNA, the CDR3 is TGTGCCAGTAGTATAAACCCCGGCGATACGCAGTATTTT. Full variable domain (missing parts from reference TRBV19 and TRBJ2-3): DGGITQSPKYLFRKEGQNVTLSCEQNLNHDAMYWYRQDPGQGLRLIYYSQIVNDFQKGDIAEGYSVSREKKESFPLTVTSAQKNPTAFYLCASSINPGDTQYFGPGTRLTVL.

The chain employs TRBV6-4 and TRBJ1-3, with D maybe TRBD1 (5 bases). Germline loops: CDR1 MRHNA, CDR2 SNTAGT. The CDR3 is 15 residues long. Trimming cost V 3 bases and J 0 bases, with 9 bases left between them. The CDR3 DNA reads as TGTGCCAGCAGTGAGGACATACTCTCTGGAAACACCATATATTTT. This gives the protein CASSEDILSGNTIYF.

V usage is TRBV7-9 and J usage is TRBJ2-7; tentative D call: TRBD1 (5 bases). The assigned J gene may be wrong: the sequence end matches TRBJ2-5 better. Germline CDR1 and CDR2: SEHNR and FQNEAQ (reference sequence). The CDR3 loop spans 13 amino acids. The CDR3 DNA reads TGTGCCAGCAGGCCAGGGATTAAAGAGACCCAGTACTTC. It yields the protein CASRPGIKETQYF.

CDR3 nucleotide sequence: TGTGCCAGCAGCCCGGGACTAGCGGTGAGGGATACGCAGTATTTT. Translated: CASSPGLAVRDTQYF. The V and J genes are TRBV7-9 and TRBJ2-3; the match to TRBD2 covers 11 bases. CDR3 length: 15 residues. Germline trimming cut 5 bases from V and 6 bases from J; bases unmatched to any gene: 7. Per the germline V gene, CDR1 is SEHNR and CDR2 is FQNEAQ (reference sequence).

This clonotype was seen a handful of times. The chain couples TRBV28 to TRBJ2-2; 7 nucleotides match TRBD1. J gave up 4 bases and V 4 bases, and 6 bases lay outside the gene matches. The CDR3 sequence is 15 residues long. Germline V gene data show CDR1 as MDHEN and CDR2 as SYDVKM. CDR3 bases: TGTGCCAGCAGTTCAGGGACAGATACCACCGGGGAGCTGTTTTTT. Translating it yields CASSSGTDTTGELFF.